This T cell receptor (beta chain) was found in a study of CXCR3-negative and CXCR3-positive naive CD8 T cells. Study-wide points: TRB CDR3s of CXCR3-positive naive cells were more hydrophobic than those of CXCR3-negative naive cells. For memory CD8+ cells diversity was much lower, but both naive subsets had comparably high diversity. Naive cells used TRBV-TRBJ genes in much the same way whether CXCR3-negative or CXCR3-positive; memory cells did not.

Naive cells were sorted as CD45RO-, CCR7+, CD27+ and CD95-. The TRB libraries of cDNA were built by UMI-labeled 5' RACE. TCRdb re-called the 5' RACE reads and shows each CDR3 protein once, DNA omitted. The sample has around 80,000 distinct CDR3 sequences. A word on this clonotype: Its antigen is still unknown.

The CDR3 contains 14 residues. The source is a human donor in good health. Some clones in this sample may be carry-over from other donors' samples. The chain joins TRBV21-1 to TRBJ1-5. TRBV21-1 is described as a pseudogene. What was sequenced was naive CXCR3+ CD8+ T cells from blood. The subset denotes: CD45RO-CCR7+CD27+CD95- naive CD8+ T cells expressing CXCR3 (TNR3+). The CDR3 reads CASSKGPCNQPQHF.